These 4 T cell receptor beta chains were all obtained from the same sample, sequenced in a study of cytomegalovirus exposure and HLA in healthy donors. Use of 60 Vbeta and 13 Jbeta primers characterized the PCR. Measured with immunoSEQ multiplex PCR; TCRdb has only the in-frame clones, and not every one. The sample shows 120,000 or so clones, 65% to 85% of them seen only once. The sequenced sample consisted of PBMCs. These TCRs come from a woman aged 40-49 years in good health and CMV-seropositive.

V usage is TRBV7-9 and J usage is TRBJ1-1; 12 nucleotides agree with TRBD1. The CDR3 is 18 amino acids. After removal of 3 bases from V and 0 bases from J, the junction contained 8 bases not matched to a gene. CDR1 SEHNR and CDR2 FQNEAQ come from the germline V gene (reference sequence). CDR3 nucleotides: TGTGCCAGCAGCTTCCTCCGGGACAGGGGGCCGGTGAACACTGAAGCTTTCTTT. Its protein product is CASSFLRDRGPVNTEAFF.

This clone was recorded only once. The chain uses TRBV5-8 and TRBJ2-3; TRBD1 matches 7 bases. With 4 bases clipped from V and 3 bases from J, the junction kept 8 bases outside the gene matches. This CDR3 spans 15 amino acids. Germline V CDR1 and CDR2: SGHTS, YDEGEE. This CDR3 is CASSPQGSWTDTQYF. As DNA, the CDR3 is TGTGCCAGCAGCCCACAGGGGAGTTGGACAGATACGCAGTATTTT.

The chain couples TRBV7-9 to TRBJ2-1, with D possibly matching TRBD2 (6 bases). CDR3 length: 15 residues. Per germline, CDR1 SEHNR and CDR2 FQNEAQ (reference sequence). V lost 2 bases and J 6 bases, leaving 14 bases between the germline ends. For the CDR3, the DNA is TGTGCCAGCAGCTTAAATCGCGGGGACCGCAATGAGCAGTTCTTC. It is translated as CASSLNRGDRNEQFF. The variable domain in full, completed from reference TRBV7-9 and TRBJ2-1, reads DTGVSQNPRHKITKRGQNVTFRCDPISEHNRLYWYRQTLGQGPEFLTYFQNEAQLEKSRLLSDRFSAERPKGSFSTLEIQRTEQGDSAMYLCASSLNRGDRNEQFFGPGTRLTVL.

The V and J genes are TRBV27 and TRBJ2-3; D uncertain. CDR1 and CDR2 from the germline V gene are MNHEY and SMNVEV (reference sequence). The CDR3 is made up of 16 amino acids. The germline V and J ends were trimmed by 0 bases and 7 bases, with 17 bases remaining between them. CDR3 DNA: TGTGCCAGCAGTTTATCCGTGATACCGGAGAGAAATACGCAGTATTTT. Translation gives CASSLSVIPERNTQYF.